A selection of T cell receptor beta chains follows, all from one sample in a study of cytomegalovirus exposure and HLA in healthy donors. Produced via immunoSEQ multiplex PCR; TCRdb's table is partial and in-frame only. Here the sample spans roughly 200,000 clones, roughly 78% being singletons. What was sequenced was PBMCs. These TCRs come from a girl aged 5 to 17 in good health and CMV-seropositive. The CDR3 runs from the conserved cysteine through the conserved F or W. The D gene is left open where the match is weak. The size of a clone is reported for some rows only, either as once, few or many, or as a class for expanded clones.

>TRBV14|TRBJ2-7|.|.|16
CASSPRGVRRTYEQYF
TGTGCCAGCAGCCCCAGGGGTGTCAGGAGGACCTACGAGCAGTACTTC
>TRBV11-2|TRBJ1-1|.|.|14
CASSLAGGNTEAFF
TGTGCCAGCAGCTTAGCAGGAGGGAACACTGAAGCTTTCTTT
>TRBV9|TRBJ1-5|.|.|15
CASSVDGGAGQPQHF
TGTGCCAGCAGCGTAGACGGTGGGGCTGGGCAGCCCCAGCATTTT
>TRBV27|TRBJ1-5|.|.|14
CASSLSGGNQPQHF
TGTGCCAGCAGTTTATCAGGGGGCAATCAGCCCCAGCATTTT
>TRBV6-1|TRBJ2-3|few|.|16
CASSENSWGSADTQYF
TGTGCCAGCAGTGAAAATAGTTGGGGTAGCGCAGATACGCAGTATTTT
>TRBV2|TRBJ1-2|.|.|14
CASSEGHPRYGYTF
TGTGCCAGCAGTGAAGGCCACCCTAGGTATGGCTACACCTTC
>TRBV7-2|TRBJ2-3|.|.|14
CASQRGAVGDTQYF
TGTGCCAGCCAACGCGGGGCTGTGGGGGATACGCAGTATTTT
>TRBV29-1|TRBJ1-3|.|.|16
CSGTRGAGPSGNTIYF
TGCAGCGGGACCCGGGGAGCCGGCCCTTCTGGAAACACCATATATTTT
>TRBV2|TRBJ1-2|.|TRBD1|14
CASRVGQFPYGYTF
TGTGCCAGCAGGGTGGGACAGTTCCCCTATGGCTACACCTTC
>TRBV6-1|TRBJ2-7|once|.|14
CASHLTGYSYEQYF
TGTGCCAGTCACCTGACAGGTTATTCCTACGAGCAGTACTTC
>TRBV29-1|TRBJ2-2|once|.|13
CSVRGGRTGELFF
TGCAGCGTTCGAGGAGGGCGGACCGGGGAGCTGTTTTTT
>TRBV4-1|TRBJ1-2|.|TRBD1|19
CASSPRIGGIFRANYGYTF
TGCGCCAGCAGCCCAAGAATAGGGGGCATTTTCAGGGCTAACTATGGCTACACCTTC
>TRBV14|TRBJ1-2|.|.|15
CASSRTGTRIYGYTF
TGTGCCAGCAGCCGCACCGGGACAAGAATCTATGGCTACACCTTC
>TRBV5-6|TRBJ2-3|.|TRBD1|13
CASSWDREDTQYF
TGTGCCAGCAGCTGGGACAGGGAAGATACGCAGTATTTT
>TRBV2|TRBJ2-5|.|.|16
CASSDPEGGEGETQYF
TGTGCCAGCAGTGACCCGGAGGGGGGGGAGGGTGAGACCCAGTACTTC
>TRBV4-3|TRBJ2-1|.|TRBD2|17
CASSQGLAGGVYNEQFF
TGCGCCAGCAGCCAAGGTCTAGCGGGGGGAGTTTACAATGAGCAGTTCTTC
>TRBV6-4|TRBJ2-5|.|.|13
CASSSEPQETQYF
TGTGCCAGCAGTTCGGAGCCACAAGAGACCCAGTACTTC
>TRBV29-1|TRBJ1-1|.|TRBD1|16
CSAGGGTGSRDTEAFF
TGCAGCGCGGGAGGTGGGACAGGGAGTCGTGATACTGAAGCTTTCTTT
>TRBV21-1|TRBJ1-6|.|.|16
CASSEYSGTGHSPLHF
TGTGCCAGCAGCGAATACTCCGGGACAGGGCATTCACCCCTCCACTTT
>TRBV6-5|TRBJ1-2|.|.|13
CASRRDTNYGYTF
TGTGCCAGCAGGAGAGACACAAACTATGGCTACACCTTC
>TRBV7-6|TRBJ1-4|.|.|14
CASSPEAPGGKLFF
TGCGCCAGCAGCCCGGAGGCTCCCGGTGGAAAACTGTTTTTT
>TRBV9|TRBJ2-3|.|TRBD2|14
CASSARGGTDTQYF
TGTGCCAGCAGCGCGCGGGGGGGCACAGATACGCAGTATTTT
>TRBV5-4|TRBJ2-3|.|.|17
CASRRGGEIIRGDTQYF
TGTGCCAGCAGGAGGGGGGGGGAAATAATTCGTGGAGATACGCAGTATTTT
>TRBV6-5|TRBJ2-6|once|.|16
CASSYSSSSGANVLTF
TGTGCCAGCAGTTACTCGAGTAGTTCTGGGGCCAACGTCCTGACTTTC
>TRBV19|TRBJ2-1|few|.|14
CASSIESGFNEQFF
TGTGCCAGTAGTATAGAGTCAGGGTTTAATGAGCAGTTCTTC